The entry below describes one T cell receptor (beta chain). Its antigen is as yet unknown. The data derive from a study of blood T cells in healthy people across ages. For the study at large: Through template switching, about one barcoded beta molecule was captured per two T cells, as measured in model experiments.

Study findings and constraints: Naive CD4+ cell counts and diversity both ran higher in long-lived than in aged donors. In these data, TCR beta diversity tracked strongly with naive T cell percentage.

Then a second PCR, running about 6 to 12 cycles, was carried out with a sample-barcoded 5' primer and a J-beta primer mix. Each cDNA molecule carried a tag from a template-switch adaptor that contained 12 random nucleotides. TCRdb re-called the 5' RACE reads through MiXCR, storing one row per CDR3 protein. The data contain some 1,000,000 distinct CDR3 sequences, approximately 25% of them singletons. The sample also formed part of further work on T cells of mothers and their children.

This TCR was recovered from a girl aged 2 to 9 in good health. Sequenced input: blood.

The CDR3 sequence is CASSVGLVGGEQFF. CDR3 sequence (DNA): TGTGCCAGCAGCGTAGGACTAGTGGGAGGTGAGCAGTTCTTC. The chain couples TRBV9 to TRBJ2-1, with D perhaps TRBD2 (6 bases). The V gene's germline CDR1 is SGDLS and CDR2 YYNGEE. V dropped 0 bases and J dropped 9 bases, with 13 bases sitting between them. This CDR3 has 14 residues.